The 3 T cell receptor beta chains in this list originate from one sample, sequenced in a study of shared clonotypes between healthy human individuals. Profiling relied on immunoSEQ multiplex PCR, and the TCRdb table lists in-frame clones only, not all of them. Among around 2.3 million clones listed, roughly 95% were seen once. Sequencing input: naive CD4+ T cells sorted from blood. Described subset: CD45RA+ positively selected. The receptors here all came from a man between 18 and 29 years old in good health.

J is TRBJ2-7 and V is TRBV5-4, with D possibly matching TRBD1 (6 bases). With 1 base removed from V and 8 bases from J, the gap between germline ends came to 16 bases. The germline gives CDR1 SGHNT, CDR2 YYREEE (reference sequence). CDR3 length: 14 amino acids. Here the CDR3 reads CASSLPGAGEKQYF. The CDR3 DNA reads as TGTGCCAGCAGCTTGCCCGGGGCAGGGGAAAAGCAGTACTTC.

The rearrangement links TRBV7-2 to TRBJ2-7, with D possibly being TRBD1 (6 bases). The germline V and J ends were trimmed by 1 base and 6 bases, with 16 bases remaining between them. The CDR3 is 15 amino acids. In germline, CDR1 is SGHTA, CDR2 FQGNSA. CDR3 nucleotides: TGTGCCAGCAGCTTAGTTTACGCAGGGGCGGGCGAGCAGTACTTC. The encoded protein is CASSLVYAGAGEQYF. Variable domain in full (rest from reference TRBV7-2 and TRBJ2-7): GAGVSQSPSNKVTEKGKDVELRCDPISGHTALYWYRQSLGQGLEFLIYFQGNSAPDKSGLPSDRFSAERTGGSVSTLTIQRTQQEDSAVYLCASSLVYAGAGEQYFGPGTRLTVT.

The chain couples TRBV2 to TRBJ2-7, with no clear D. Per the germline V gene, CDR1 is SNHLY and CDR2 is FYNNEI. This CDR3 is 12 amino acids long. The V end was cut by 8 bases, the J end by 2 bases, with 10 bases between. CDR3 bases: TGTGCCAGCGGCGCGGTAACCTACGAGCAGTACTTC. This sequence encodes CASGAVTYEQYF.